The 24 T cell receptor beta chains presented below share a single source sample, sequenced in a study of technical replicates of blood from a handful of donors. Using immunoSEQ multiplex PCR, the repertoire was profiled, and TCRdb retains in-frame clones only, with some absent. Of some 69,000 clones in the sample, 75% to 90% are singletons; the top ten hold less than 5%. The specimen sequenced was PBMCs. These receptors came from a human donor in good health. Some clones in this sample may be carry-over from other donors' samples.

The V and J genes are TRBV5-5 and TRBJ2-6; 13 bases map to TRBD2. Germline CDR1 reads SGHKS; CDR2 reads YYEKEE (reference sequence). V shed 0 bases and J 0 bases; nucleotides not matched to a gene: 0. The CDR3 contains 18 residues. CDR3 nucleotides: TGTGCCAGCAGCTTGGGACTAGCGGGGGGCTCTGGGGCCAACGTCCTGACTTTC. This gives the protein CASSLGLAGGSGANVLTF.

V gene TRBV6-6 combines with J gene TRBJ1-4, with D unclear. The germline V gene encodes CDR1 MNHNY and CDR2 SVGAGI (reference sequence). Trimming took 6 bases from V and 5 from J, leaving 10 bases between them. CDR3 length equals 13 residues. As DNA, the CDR3 is TGTGCCAGCAGCTTGGGAGGGAATGAAAAACTGTTTTTT. Translation: CASSLGGNEKLFF.

The genes are TRBV4-3 and TRBJ2-2; D ambiguous. CDR3 size: 15 residues. CDR1 and CDR2 (germline): LGHNA, YSLEER. The germline V and J ends were trimmed by 0 bases and 5 bases, with 10 bases remaining between them. CDR3 residues: CASSQERRKTGELFF. In nucleotides, the CDR3 is TGCGCCAGCAGCCAAGAAAGGCGGAAGACCGGGGAGCTGTTTTTT.

The V and J genes are TRBV2 and TRBJ1-5; TRBD1 is a possible D gene (5 bases). Trimming shortened V by 5 bases and J by 1 base, and 15 bases separated the two germline ends. The germline gives CDR1 SNHLY, CDR2 FYNNEI. This CDR3 has 16 residues. For the CDR3, the DNA is TGTGCCAGCAGTCGCAACGGCAGACAGAGCAATCAGCCCCAGCATTTT. Residues: CASSRNGRQSNQPQHF.

V usage is TRBV4-2 and J usage is TRBJ2-7; D possibly corresponds to TRBD2 (5 bases). This CDR3 is built from 15 residues. Germline-derived CDR1 and CDR2 are LGHNA and YNFKEQ. V was clipped by 0 bases and J by 4 bases, with 13 bases between them. The CDR3 is CASSQEEAPEYEQYF. The CDR3 region has the DNA TGTGCCAGCAGCCAAGAGGAGGCCCCCGAGTACGAGCAGTACTTC.

The chain carries TRBV14 and TRBJ1-3; a weak D match, TRBD1 (5 bases). V was trimmed by 3 bases and J by 0 bases, leaving 15 bases between them. The germline gives CDR1 SGHDN, CDR2 FVKESK. The CDR3 extends over 17 amino acids. DNA of the CDR3: TGTGCCAGCAGCCAGTCACCTCAGGGATTCTCTGGAAACACCATATATTTT. This codes for CASSQSPQGFSGNTIYF.

CDR3 nucleotide sequence: TGTGCCAGCAGCTTAGTCCCGGGCACAGATACGCAGTATTTT. Protein product: CASSLVPGTDTQYF. This chain connects TRBV7-2 to TRBJ2-3; D remains ambiguous. Trimming pared 1 base from V and 1 base from J, leaving 6 bases between. This CDR3 contains 14 residues. Germline values: CDR1 SGHTA, CDR2 FQGNSA.

The rearrangement uses TRBV7-6 and TRBJ1-1; unclear D gene. Trimming stripped 5 bases from V and 6 bases from J, with 16 bases between. From germline, CDR1 is SGHVS and CDR2 FNYEAQ. The CDR3 runs 14 residues. The CDR3 DNA is TGTGCCAGCAGCCCACGCGGAATTGGCGCTGAAGCTTTCTTT. Amino acid sequence: CASSPRGIGAEAFF. Variable domain in full (rest from reference TRBV7-6 and TRBJ1-1): GAGVSQSPRYKVTKRGQDVALRCDPISGHVSLYWYRQALGQGPEFLTYFNYEAQQDKSGLPNDRFSAERPEGSISTLTIQRTEQRDSAMYRCASSPRGIGAEAFFGQGTRLTVV.

V gene TRBV11-3 combines with J gene TRBJ2-3; TRBD2 might be the D (6 bases). The CDR3 has 14 residues. Germline V lookup: CDR1 SGHNT, CDR2 YENEEA. V lost 5 bases and J lost 4, with 13 bases in between. CDR3 bases: TGTGCCAGCAGCACCGGGGGAGGCCCAGATACGCAGTATTTT. Translation gives CASSTGGGPDTQYF. The full variable domain, with the rest looked up from reference TRBV11-3 and TRBJ2-3, is EAGVVQSPRYKIIEKKQPVAFWCNPISGHNTLYWYLQNLGQGPELLIRYENEEAVDDSQLPKDRFSAERLKGVDSTLKIQPAELGDSAVYLCASSTGGGPDTQYFGPGTRLTVL.

As concerns this clone: Other DNA variants within this sample encode the same CDR3. This chain joins TRBV5-1 and TRBJ1-2; D is unresolved. Germline V gene lookup returns CDR1 SGHRS and CDR2 YFSETQ. This CDR3 is built from 13 residues. V was cut by 2 bases and J by 1 base, with 6 bases left in between. In nucleotides, the CDR3 is TGCGCCAGCAGCTTTGGCAGTAACTATGGCTACACCTTC. This encodes CASSFGSNYGYTF.

The chain links TRBV6-5 to TRBJ2-7; TRBD2 aligns across 11 bases. The CDR3 consists of 15 residues. CDR1 and CDR2 (germline): MNHEY, SVGAGI. V dropped 6 bases and J dropped 3; count of bases not matched to a gene: 7. CDR3 sequence (DNA): TGTGCCAGCAGCCTACACCTAGCGGGGGGCTACGAGCAGTACTTC. Encoded protein: CASSLHLAGGYEQYF.

This clone was recorded once. The CDR3 here is CASSQSPQYIRITNYGYTF. DNA for the CDR3: TGCGCCAGCAGCCAATCTCCACAGTACATACGAATTACTAACTATGGCTACACCTTC. This chain joins TRBV4-3 and TRBJ1-2; no reliable D call. Germline assignment: CDR1 LGHNA and CDR2 YSLEER. Trimming removed 2 bases from V and 0 bases from J, with 22 bases in between. This CDR3 has 19 amino acids.

The V gene is TRBV19, the J gene TRBJ2-6, with 11 bases fitting TRBD1. V was pared by 5 bases and J by 13 bases, with 10 bases of the junction left unmatched. Germline CDR1 reads LNHDA; CDR2 reads SQIVND (reference sequence). The CDR3 runs 15 residues. DNA for the CDR3: TGTGCCAGTAGTGTATGGACAGGGGGCGACGTTGTCCTGACTTTC. Translation: CASSVWTGGDVVLTF. Supplemented by reference TRBV19 and TRBJ2-6, the full variable domain reads DGGITQSPKYLFRKEGQNVTLSCEQNLNHDAMYWYRQDPGQGLRLIYYSQIVNDFQKGDIAEGYSVSREKKESFPLTVTSAQKNPTAFYLCASSVWTGGDVVLTFGAGSRLTVL.

The gene calls are TRBV5-1 and TRBJ2-5; 14 positions agree with TRBD2. Germline CDR1 reads SGHRS; CDR2 reads YFSETQ. The CDR3 consists of 16 residues. Trimming removed 6 bases from V and 2 bases from J; junction bases left unmatched: 6. The CDR3 spells CASMKGTSGRQETQYF. As DNA, the CDR3 is TGCGCCAGCATGAAGGGGACTAGCGGGAGACAAGAGACCCAGTACTTC.

This chain links TRBV6-1 with TRBJ1-5, with 8 bases aligning to TRBD1. The CDR3 length is 16 residues. J was trimmed by 3 bases and V by 3 bases; bases with no gene match: 7. Germline lookup yields CDR1 MNHNS and CDR2 SASEGT. The CDR3 DNA reads as TGTGCCAGCAGTGAGGACAGGGTTTCGGTCAATCAGCCCCAGCATTTT. The encoded protein is CASSEDRVSVNQPQHF.

V gene TRBV5-1 combines with J gene TRBJ1-5, with TRBD1 matching over 7 bases. There are 14 residues in the CDR3. CDR1 is SGHRS, CDR2 YFSETQ, per germline. Unmatched junction bases numbered 2, after V lost 3 bases and J lost 2 bases. CDR3: CASSSGTGNQPQHF. In DNA form, the CDR3 reads TGCGCCAGCAGCTCCGGGACAGGCAATCAGCCCCAGCATTTT.

V is TRBV6-6 and J is TRBJ2-7, with D maybe TRBD1 (6 bases). Germline CDR1 is MNHNY and CDR2 is SVGAGI (reference sequence). The germline V and J ends were trimmed by 2 bases and 0 bases, with 11 bases remaining between them. This CDR3 is 15 amino acids long. The CDR3 sequence is CASSYESGASYEQYF. The CDR3 DNA reads as TGTGCCAGCAGTTACGAGTCAGGGGCCTCCTACGAGCAGTACTTC.

The chain recombines TRBV19 with TRBJ2-2; weak D call: TRBD1 (5 bases). The V gene's germline CDR1 is LNHDA and CDR2 SQIVND (reference sequence). Trimming stripped 5 bases from V and 7 bases from J, with 17 bases between. The length of the CDR3 is 15 residues. The CDR3 bases are TGTGCCAGTAGTGTCAATGGGGCCTTGGGCGGGGAGCTGTTTTTT. Translated: CASSVNGALGGELFF.

Only a few counts were recorded for this clone. This chain uses TRBV7-2 with TRBJ2-2, with 10 bases lining up with TRBD1. The CDR3 sequence is 16 residues long. CDR1 and CDR2 (germline): SGHTA, FQGNSA. V lost 0 bases and J lost 5; bases outside the gene matches: 3. CDR3 coding DNA: TGTGCCAGCAGCTTAGCGGGACAGGGGAGGACCGGGGAGCTGTTTTTT. It encodes CASSLAGQGRTGELFF.

This chain joins TRBV2 and TRBJ1-4; TRBD1 is a possible D gene (6 bases). V lost 4 bases to trimming and J lost 10 bases, with 13 bases between them. The CDR3 sequence is 13 residues long. The germline V gene encodes CDR1 SNHLY and CDR2 FYNNEI. CDR3 DNA: TGTGCCAGCAGTGGACGGACAGTGGGAAAACTGTTTTTT. This encodes CASSGRTVGKLFF.

V and J are TRBV7-2 and TRBJ1-3, with D unclear. The CDR3 contains 13 residues. Trimming removed 2 bases at V and 4 bases at J, with 6 bases between. CDR1 is SGHTA and CDR2 is FQGNSA in the germline V gene. Here the CDR3 DNA reads TGTGCCAGCAGCTTATCACGGGGAAACACCATATATTTT. Translating gives CASSLSRGNTIYF.

The chain employs TRBV2 and TRBJ1-2, with 7 bases identical to TRBD1. V trimming: 4 bases; J trimming: 6 bases; junction bases outside the gene matches: 2. Per the germline V gene, CDR1 is SNHLY and CDR2 is FYNNEI. This CDR3 contains 12 residues. CDR3 DNA: TGTGCCAGCAGTGGAGGGGGCAATGGCTACACCTTC. It codes for CASSGGGNGYTF.

CDR3 in DNA: TGTGCCAGCAGCTTAGGACTAGCGGGAGTTCGGGAGACCCAGTACTTC. Translating it yields CASSLGLAGVRETQYF. The genes are TRBV7-6 and TRBJ2-5, with TRBD2 matching 12 bases. The junction had 5 bases not matched to a gene; V was cut back by 1 base and J by 5 bases. There are 16 residues in the CDR3. CDR1 and CDR2 from the germline V gene are SGHVS and FNYEAQ.

This chain uses TRBV7-2 with TRBJ2-2; 8 bases align to TRBD1. This CDR3 has 14 residues. CDR1 is SGHTA and CDR2 is FQGNSA in the germline V gene. With V trimmed by 4 bases and J by 5 bases, 3 bases remained unmatched. The chain's CDR3 is CASSSRQGTGELFF. In nucleotides, the CDR3 is TGTGCCAGCAGCTCCCGACAGGGGACCGGGGAGCTGTTTTTT.